This T cell receptor beta chain was identified in a study of blood T cell repertoires in COVID-19. The overall study: T cells, B-cell-depleted T cells, or PBMCs supplied cDNA or gDNA.

Trimming pared 1 base from V and 3 bases from J, leaving 13 bases between. The CDR3 runs to 16 residues. The germline V gene has CDR1 SGHDT and CDR2 YYEEEE. Original data processing: Amplification of reference gene primers provided the estimated nucleated cell counts. The repertoire was sequenced with immunoSEQ multiplex PCR; TCRdb's copy has only in-frame clones and lacks some. V and J calls and clone size are given by that table; D and trimming were obtained from the DNA. The table lists about 440,000 clones, nearly 90% of them singletons. Sequences were obtained from PBMCs or T cells enriched from blood (not recorded which). This sequence originates from a woman younger than 35 with acute COVID-19. This chain connects TRBV5-6 to TRBJ1-4; the D gene is possibly TRBD1 (5 bases). In DNA form, the CDR3 reads TGTGCCAGCAGCTTGTATGGGGCGGGGGCTAATGAAAAACTGTTTTTT. This sequence encodes CASSLYGAGANEKLFF.